Listed below are T cell receptor beta chains from one sample, sequenced in a study of shared clonotypes between healthy human individuals. Some clones are missing from TCRdb's copy, which holds only in-frame ones; the method was immunoSEQ multiplex PCR. The sample lists a few million clones; over 85% were seen once. The sequenced sample was naive CD4+ T cells sorted from blood. The receptors originated from a man between 18 and 35 years old in good health. Both conserved end residues are part of each CDR3. A D gene is named only where the DNA matches it firmly. Clone sizes are given selectively: once, few, many, or a class where the clone is expanded.

TRBJ2-1,TRBV6-1,NA,NA,14,TGTGCCAGCAGTGAATCTAGCAGGATTAATGAGCAGTTCTTC,CASSESSRINEQFF
TRBJ1-3,TRBV7-2,TRBD1,NA,15,TGTGCCAGCTCCCCGGACAGGGGGTCTCGAAACACCATATATTTT,CASSPDRGSRNTIYF
TRBJ1-2,TRBV2,TRBD1,NA,11,TGTGCCAGCACGGGCGGGGACAGGAACACCTTC,CASTGGDRNTF
TRBJ1-6,TRBV28,TRBD1,NA,14,TGTGCCAAGTGCAGGGGGCTTTCTAATTCACCCCTCCACTTT,CAKCRGLSNSPLHF
TRBJ2-1,TRBV6-5,NA,NA,13,TGTGCCAGCAGTTCCCCATCGATCAATGAGCAGTTCTTC,CASSSPSINEQFF
TRBJ2-5,TRBV28,NA,NA,12,TGTGCCAGCAGTTTGAGGGAGGAGACCCAGTACTTC,CASSLREETQYF
TRBJ1-2,TRBV4-3,NA,once,14,TGCGCCAGCAGCCAAGAGAGGAGCAACTATGGCTACACCTTC,CASSQERSNYGYTF
TRBJ2-5,TRBV5-6,TRBD1,NA,14,TGTGCCAGCAGCCGGAACAGGGGACAAGAGACCCAGTACTTC,CASSRNRGQETQYF
TRBJ2-7,TRBV19,NA,NA,14,TGTGCCAGTAGTCCAGGCCCGAGCTCCTACGAGCAGTACTTC,CASSPGPSSYEQYF
TRBJ1-6,TRBV19,NA,NA,13,TGTGCCAGTCGGGACCGGGTTAATTCACCCCTCCACTTT,CASRDRVNSPLHF
TRBJ1-1,TRBV5-1,NA,NA,15,TGCGCCAGCAGCTTGGTAGCAGGGGCCCTGCTTGAAGCTTTCTTT,CASSLVAGALLEAFF
TRBJ2-7,TRBV18,TRBD1,NA,15,TGTGCCAGCTCGCCGGACAGGGGGATCTCCTACGAGCAGTACTTC,CASSPDRGISYEQYF
TRBJ2-3,TRBV5-1,TRBD1,NA,14,TGCGCCACCACGACAGGGGACCTCACAGATACGCAGTATTTT,CATTTGDLTDTQYF
TRBJ2-3,TRBV9,TRBD2,NA,14,TGTGCCAGCAGCACTAGCGGGCAAACAGATACGCAGTATTTT,CASSTSGQTDTQYF
TRBJ2-3,TRBV27,TRBD1,NA,16,TGTGCCAGCAGTCCTAGGAGACAGGGGGTCACAGATACGCAGTATTTT,CASSPRRQGVTDTQYF
TRBJ2-7,TRBV5-5,TRBD2,NA,15,TGTGCCAGCAGCTCGGGACTAGCGGAACCCTACGAGCAGTACTTC,CASSSGLAEPYEQYF
TRBJ2-6,TRBV4-1,TRBD1,NA,17,TGCGCCAGCAGCCAGACCGGGACAGCCTCTGGGGCCAACGTCCTGACTTTC,CASSQTGTASGANVLTF
TRBJ2-7,TRBV10-3,TRBD1,NA,15,TGTGCCATCAGTGAGAGACGGGACAGCCACTACGAGCAGTACTTC,CAISERRDSHYEQYF
TRBJ2-7,TRBV5-1,TRBD2,NA,14,TGCGCCAGCAGACTAGCGGAGAATTCCTACGAGCAGTACTTC,CASRLAENSYEQYF
TRBJ1-2,TRBV5-4,NA,NA,14,TGTGCCAGCAGCTTGGCGCGGACCTTGTATGGCTACACCTTC,CASSLARTLYGYTF
TRBJ2-3,TRBV10-1,TRBD2,NA,14,TGCGCCAGCAGTGACCTAGCGGCCACAGATACGCAGTATTTT,CASSDLAATDTQYF
TRBJ2-3,TRBV5-1,TRBD2,NA,17,TGCGCCAGCAGCTTGGGGGGGACTAGCGCTCGCACAGATACGCAGTATTTT,CASSLGGTSARTDTQYF
TRBJ2-7,TRBV4-3,NA,NA,16,TGCGCCAGCAGCCAAGGGGGTAAAGGGGGAGGAAGGGAGCAGTACTTC,CASSQGGKGGGREQYF
TRBJ1-1,TRBV5-4,NA,NA,16,TGTGCCAGCAGCTCAACACCGGGACAACTGAACACTGAAGCTTTCTTT,CASSSTPGQLNTEAFF
TRBJ1-2,TRBV5-1,NA,NA,13,TGCGCCAGCAGCTTGGGAGAGGGTTATGGCTACACCTTC,CASSLGEGYGYTF
TRBJ2-7,TRBV6-1,NA,NA,15,TGTGCCAGCAGTGAAGCGGCTAGCTCTACCTACGAGCAGTACTTC,CASSEAASSTYEQYF
TRBJ2-2,TRBV5-4,NA,NA,14,TGTGCCAGCAGCTATGGGGGCGGAGCGGGGGAGCTGTTTTTT,CASSYGGGAGELFF
TRBJ2-1,TRBV6-5,NA,NA,14,TGTGCCAGCAGTTGGGGGGCCGACTACAATGAGCAGTTCTTC,CASSWGADYNEQFF
TRBJ2-5,TRBV14,NA,NA,14,TGTGCCAGCAGCCAAAACAGCATGGGGGAGACCCAGTACTTC,CASSQNSMGETQYF
TRBJ1-5,TRBV5-5,NA,few,16,TGTGCCAGCAGCTTGGCGCCCGGACAAGGCAATCAGCCCCAGCATTTT,CASSLAPGQGNQPQHF
TRBJ2-7,TRBV6-5,NA,NA,14,TGTGCCAGCAGCCGGGGCCCCTCCACCTACGAGCAGTACTTC,CASSRGPSTYEQYF
TRBJ2-5,TRBV12-5,NA,NA,11,TGTGCTAGTGGCCTTAAAGAGACCCAGTACTTC,CASGLKETQYF
TRBJ1-1,TRBV19,NA,NA,15,TGTGCCAGTAGTATAGTGTCGGGATTTGGGACTGAAGCTTTCTTT,CASSIVSGFGTEAFF
TRBJ2-3,TRBV2,TRBD2,NA,15,TGTGCCAGCAGACCGGGACTAGCGGGCACAGATACGCAGTATTTT,CASRPGLAGTDTQYF
TRBJ1-6,TRBV5-1,NA,NA,17,TGCGCCAGCAGCTTGGGACAGGTCAGCTCCTATAATTCACCCCTCCACTTT,CASSLGQVSSYNSPLHF
TRBJ1-1,TRBV19,NA,once,14,TGTGCCAGTAGTATGGGGGGGTACAGCACTGAAGCTTTCTTT,CASSMGGYSTEAFF